Shown below are 28 T cell receptor beta chains from a single sample sequenced in a study of STAT5B mutations in CD4+ large granular lymphocyte leukemia. Repertoires were generated with immunoSEQ multiplex PCR, while TCRdb's copy carries only in-frame clones and drops some. Of 40,000 to 45,000 clones listed, approximately 88% are singletons. The sequencing sample was made of CD4+ T cells from blood buffy coats. All receptors derive from a human donor in good health.

V usage is TRBV21-1 and J usage is TRBJ1-5; the D call of TRBD1 is as the table states it, not checked on the DNA. TRBV21-1 is noted as a pseudogene. The CDR3 consists of 16 residues. As DNA, the CDR3 is TGTGCCAGCAGCAGGGCAGGGGGGTATGGCAATCAGCCCCAGCATTTT. It yields the protein CASSRAGGYGNQPQHF.

This clone has more than one count but fewer than ten. This chain joins TRBV2 and TRBJ1-2, with D possibly matching TRBD1 (6 bases). Germline lookup yields CDR1 SNHLY and CDR2 FYNNEI. Trimming stripped 3 bases from V and 7 bases from J, with 12 bases between. There are 13 residues in the CDR3. The CDR3 loop reads CASSDDRSSGYTF. The CDR3 nucleotides read TGTGCCAGCAGTGATGACAGGAGCAGTGGCTACACCTTC.

DNA of the CDR3: TGTGCCTCAATGAGAGGGAGAAATTCACCCCTCCACTTT. Translation: CASMRGRNSPLHF. The V call is TRBV5-4, the J call TRBJ1-6; D is unresolved. The CDR3 is 13 residues long. CDR1 is SGHNT, CDR2 YYREEE, per germline (reference sequence). Trimming pared 10 bases from V and 7 bases from J, leaving 15 bases between.

This clone was observed a few times. This chain uses TRBV5-4 with TRBJ1-6, with D possibly being TRBD1 (5 bases). The CDR3 sequence is 14 residues long. Trimming shortened V by 0 bases and J by 8 bases, and 9 bases separated the two germline ends. The V gene's germline CDR1 is SGHNT and CDR2 YYREEE (reference sequence). In DNA, the CDR3 is TGTGCCAGCAGCTTGGCCGACAGCTATTCACCCCTCCACTTT. Translated: CASSLADSYSPLHF. Full variable domain (remainder filled in from reference TRBV5-4 and TRBJ1-6): ETGVTQSPTHLIKTRGQQVTLRCSSQSGHNTVSWYQQALGQGPQFIFQYYREEENGRGNFPPRFSGLQFPNYSSELNVNALELDDSALYLCASSLADSYSPLHFGNGTRLTVT.

This clone was recorded a few times. This chain uses TRBV30 with TRBJ1-1, with D perhaps TRBD1 (5 bases). V was shortened by 0 bases and J by 4 bases, with 9 bases between the two germline ends. The CDR3 runs 13 residues. The germline CDR1 and CDR2 sequences are GTSNPN and SVGIG (reference sequence). In nucleotides, the CDR3 is TGTGCCTGGAGTGTATCCGGGGGCACTGAAGCTTTCTTT. Translation gives CAWSVSGGTEAFF.

The CDR3 DNA reads as TGCGCCAGCAGCCAAAAAGGGCTGGGAACTGAGGCTGGAAACACCATATATTTT. This gives the protein CASSQKGLGTEAGNTIYF. The rearrangement links TRBV4-1 to TRBJ1-3, with unresolved D. Trimming took off 2 bases at V and 2 bases at J, with 19 bases between the two ends. Per the germline V gene, CDR1 is MGHRA and CDR2 is YSYEKL. The CDR3 consists of 18 residues.

The V and J genes are TRBV11-3 and TRBJ1-6; D unclear. The CDR3 extends over 13 amino acids. The germline V gene encodes CDR1 SGHNT and CDR2 YENEEA. V lost 4 bases and J 7 bases, leaving 8 bases between the germline ends. DNA of the CDR3: TGTGCCAGCAGCTGGACCGAAAATTCACCCCTCCACTTT. Protein sequence: CASSWTENSPLHF. Full variable domain (outside the CDR3, taken from reference TRBV11-3 and TRBJ1-6): EAGVVQSPRYKIIEKKQPVAFWCNPISGHNTLYWYLQNLGQGPELLIRYENEEAVDDSQLPKDRFSAERLKGVDSTLKIQPAELGDSAVYLCASSWTENSPLHFGNGTRLTVT.

V and J are TRBV9 and TRBJ1-6, with 9 bases aligning to TRBD1. The V gene's germline CDR1 is SGDLS and CDR2 YYNGEE. This CDR3 has 14 residues. V lost 2 bases, J lost 9 bases, and 3 bases stayed unmatched. DNA of the CDR3: TGTGCCAGCAGCGTCACAGGGGGCGTTTCACCCCTCCACTTT. Amino acid sequence: CASSVTGGVSPLHF. Based on the CDR3 plus reference TRBV9 and TRBJ1-6, the full variable domain is DSGVTQTPKHLITATGQRVTLRCSPRSGDLSVYWYQQSLDQGLQFLIQYYNGEERAKGNILERFSAQQFPDLHSELNLSSLELGDSALYFCASSVTGGVSPLHFGNGTRLTVT.

As concerns this clone: One end of the junction varies from germline; a read error may be responsible. The same CDR3 is also encoded by other DNA sequences in this sample. Here the CDR3 reads CATSSGQAPYGYTF. CDR3 bases: TGTGCCACCAGCAGTGGACAGGCCCCGTATGGCTACACCTTT. The chain employs TRBV15 and TRBJ1-2, with 7 positions matching TRBD1. The CDR3 loop spans 14 amino acids. Germline CDR1 reads LNHNV; CDR2 reads YYDKDF (reference sequence).

V and J are TRBV6-6 and TRBJ2-3; perhaps TRBD2 as D (5 bases). CDR1 is MNHNY, CDR2 SVGAGI, per germline (reference sequence). Trimming took 0 bases from V and 2 from J, leaving 9 bases between them. CDR3 size: 15 residues. In DNA form, the CDR3 reads TGTGCCAGCAGTTACTCATCGGGGTCCACAGATACGCAGTATTTT. This encodes CASSYSSGSTDTQYF.

The chain has TRBV6-6 and TRBJ1-4, with a tentative D call TRBD1 (5 bases). Trimming shortened V by 2 bases and J by 8 bases, and 15 bases separated the two germline ends. CDR1 and CDR2 (germline): MNHNY, SVGAGI (reference sequence). CDR3 length: 15 residues. CDR3 DNA sequence: TGTGCCAGCAGTTACGGCGGGGCTACTCGGGAAAAACTGTTTTTT. Translated: CASSYGGATREKLFF.

The genes are TRBV6-1 and TRBJ1-4; D possibly corresponds to TRBD1 (6 bases). Germline V lookup: CDR1 MNHNS, CDR2 SASEGT. There are 13 residues in the CDR3. V was cut by 11 bases and J by 4 bases, with 14 bases left in between. Written as DNA, the CDR3 is TGTGCCGGCTTGGACAGCTATAATGAAAAACTGTTTTTT. Translating it yields CAGLDSYNEKLFF.

This chain uses TRBV30 with TRBJ2-7; D possibly corresponds to TRBD1 (6 bases). Germline V gene lookup returns CDR1 GTSNPN and CDR2 SVGIG (reference sequence). The CDR3 has 14 residues. V lost 1 base and J lost 4, with 14 bases in between. The CDR3 here is CAWSGRDTSYEQYF. The CDR3 nucleotides read TGTGCCTGGAGTGGCCGGGACACCTCTTACGAGCAGTACTTC.

This clone was observed a single time. The V and J genes are TRBV18 and TRBJ2-5; a weak D match, TRBD1 (6 bases). This CDR3 region has 13 residues. CDR1 and CDR2 from the germline V gene are KGHSH and LQKENI. V lost 3 bases and J lost 3, with 8 bases in between. As DNA, the CDR3 is TGTGCCAGCTCACCGGGACAAGAAGAGACCCAGTACTTC. Protein product: CASSPGQEETQYF.

This chain joins TRBV5-4 and TRBJ2-5; TRBD2 aligns across 12 bases. The germline V gene has CDR1 SGHNT and CDR2 YYREEE (reference sequence). Trimming removed 3 bases from V and 3 bases from J; junction bases left unmatched: 6. The CDR3 runs to 16 residues. CDR3 sequence (DNA): TGTGCCAGCAGCTCCGGACTAGCGGGGACGAAAGAGACCCAGTACTTC. It encodes CASSSGLAGTKETQYF.

The chain uses TRBV5-5 and TRBJ1-4, with a weak D call TRBD1 (5 bases). Germline loops: CDR1 SGHKS, CDR2 YYEKEE (reference sequence). Trimming stripped 3 bases from V and 7 bases from J, with 16 bases between. The CDR3 extends over 15 amino acids. The CDR3 nucleotides are TGTGCCAGCAGCTGGGGGACCGTGAACGGTGAAAAACTGTTTTTT. Translating it yields CASSWGTVNGEKLFF.

V and J are TRBV5-6 and TRBJ2-1; 10 bases align to TRBD2. V was pared by 1 base and J by 0 bases, with 7 bases of the junction left unmatched. Per germline, CDR1 SGHDT and CDR2 YYEEEE. The CDR3 totals 18 residues. CDR3 sequence: CASSLLLAGAGSYNEQFF. DNA for the CDR3: TGTGCCAGCAGCTTGCTTCTAGCGGGGGCCGGCTCCTACAATGAGCAGTTCTTC.

The chain joins TRBV11-2 to TRBJ1-5; 8 nucleotides line up with TRBD1. The CDR3 covers 15 residues. V lost 5 bases and J lost 0; bases outside the gene matches: 3. The germline V gene has CDR1 SGHAT and CDR2 FQNNGV. The chain's CDR3 is CASSRTGNSNQPQHF. The DNA for the CDR3 is TGTGCCAGCAGCCGGACAGGGAATAGCAATCAGCCCCAGCATTTT.

The chain carries TRBV10-3 and TRBJ2-4, with 7 bases fitting TRBD1. Germline V gives CDR1 ENHRY, CDR2 SYGVKD. This CDR3 is built from 16 residues. Trimming took 3 bases from V and 5 from J; bases not matched to a gene: 10. CDR3 amino acids: CAISDPDRNYQNIQYF. The CDR3 DNA is TGTGCCATCAGTGACCCGGACAGGAACTACCAAAACATTCAGTACTTC.

CDR3 coding DNA: TGTGCCAGCAGCGTACAGACGGGACTAGCGGCCTACAATGAGCAGTTCTTC. Translated, it gives CASSVQTGLAAYNEQFF. V and J are TRBV9 and TRBJ2-1; 11 nucleotides line up with TRBD2. Germline V gene lookup returns CDR1 SGDLS and CDR2 YYNGEE. This CDR3 is built from 17 residues. After removal of 1 base from V and 2 bases from J, the junction contained 5 bases not matched to a gene. The variable domain in full, with the rest retrieved from reference TRBV9 and TRBJ2-1, is DSGVTQTPKHLITATGQRVTLRCSPRSGDLSVYWYQQSLDQGLQFLIQYYNGEERAKGNILERFSAQQFPDLHSELNLSSLELGDSALYFCASSVQTGLAAYNEQFFGPGTRLTVL.

This chain joins TRBV5-1 and TRBJ1-4, with D maybe TRBD1 (5 bases). V was shortened by 4 bases and J by 0 bases, with 16 bases between the two germline ends. The CDR3 has 17 amino acids. Germline CDR1 SGHRS, CDR2 YFSETQ. The CDR3 loop is CASSPMTDSTTNEKLFF. The CDR3 nucleotides read TGCGCCAGCAGCCCCATGACAGATTCTACAACTAATGAAAAACTGTTTTTT.

This clone was counted between two and nine times. The chain uses TRBV6-4 and TRBJ2-7, with D uncertain. There are 12 residues in the CDR3. V lost 7 bases to trimming and J lost 0 bases, with 7 bases between them. CDR1 and CDR2 from the germline V gene are MRHNA and SNTAGT. CDR3 bases: TGTGCCAGCAATAGGAGCTCCTACGAGCAGTACTTC. This gives the protein CASNRSSYEQYF.

The gene calls are TRBV7-3 and TRBJ2-1; D gene ambiguous. Germline lookup yields CDR1 SGHTA and CDR2 FQGTGA. Trimming took off 6 bases at V and 8 bases at J, with 2 bases between the two ends. The CDR3 has 9 residues. The CDR3 loop reads CASRDEQFF. The CDR3 DNA reads TGTGCCAGCAGAGATGAGCAGTTCTTC. The full variable domain, rest sourced from reference TRBV7-3 and TRBJ2-1, is GAGVSQTPSNKVTEKGKYVELRCDPISGHTALYWYRQSLGQGPEFLIYFQGTGAADDSGLPNDRFFAVRPEGSVSTLKIQRTERGDSAVYLCASRDEQFFGPGTRLTVL.

The chain carries TRBV2 and TRBJ1-1; a possible D gene is TRBD1 (6 bases). CDR1 SNHLY and CDR2 FYNNEI come from the germline V gene. Trimming left V 3 bases short and J 5 bases short, with 16 bases between. The length of the CDR3 is 15 residues. DNA for the CDR3: TGTGCCAGCAGTGAGAGGAGGGGGTTGAGTACTGAAGCTTTCTTT. This encodes CASSERRGLSTEAFF.

This chain links TRBV9 with TRBJ2-5; a possible D gene is TRBD2 (5 bases). Trimming removed 0 bases at V and 3 bases at J, with 15 bases between. Germline V lookup: CDR1 SGDLS, CDR2 YYNGEE. The CDR3 loop spans 16 amino acids. CDR3 amino acids: CASSVGVRDGEETQYF. CDR3 DNA sequence: TGTGCCAGCAGCGTAGGGGTCCGAGACGGGGAAGAGACCCAGTACTTC.

V is TRBV6-6 and J is TRBJ1-1; D not resolved. V was cut by 0 bases and J by 1 base, with 6 bases left in between. Germline V gene lookup returns CDR1 MNHNY and CDR2 SVGAGI (reference sequence). The CDR3 spans 14 residues. In DNA form, the CDR3 reads TGTGCCAGCAGTTACTCGTACGAGAACACTGAAGCTTTCTTT. This gives the protein CASSYSYENTEAFF.

This sequence joins TRBV2 and TRBJ1-1; a weak D match, TRBD1 (5 bases). The V end was cut by 5 bases, the J end by 6 bases, with 16 bases between. Germline assignment: CDR1 SNHLY and CDR2 FYNNEI. This CDR3 contains 14 residues. The CDR3 nucleotides are TGTGCCAGCAGTCCCCGGGCGGGGACTGCTGAAGCTTTCTTT. This translates into CASSPRAGTAEAFF.

The chain carries TRBV7-9 and TRBJ1-1; D not certain. Trimming took 2 bases from V and 6 from J, leaving 16 bases between them. Germline loops: CDR1 SEHNR, CDR2 FQNEAQ (reference sequence). The CDR3 is made up of 15 amino acids. The CDR3 sequence is CASSLSGEGRSEAFF. The CDR3 bases are TGTGCCAGCAGCTTAAGCGGAGAAGGACGTTCTGAAGCTTTCTTT.